This section outlines one T cell receptor beta chain sequence together with its context. Its antigen is not known. This specimen belongs to a study of immune cell composition in non-small cell lung cancer. Findings and caveats of the study: Squamous lung tumours showed higher top 10 clone scores and clonality than adenocarcinomas.

The ends were cut back, 2 bases at V and 3 bases at J, with 14 bases in the middle. CDR1 and CDR2 from the germline V gene are SGHTA and FQGNSA. The CDR3 is 16 residues long. Only in-frame clones appear in the TCRdb table, and some are missing; sequencing was by immunoSEQ multiplex PCR. Among 15,000 or so clones listed, over 70% were seen once. The sequenced sample was lung tumor tissue. This receptor was identified in a human donor with non-small cell lung cancer. The chain uses TRBV7-2 and TRBJ2-1; no firm D call. The CDR3 region is CASSLNAPRSYNEQFF. CDR3 coding DNA: TGTGCCAGCAGCTTAAATGCCCCCCGTAGCTACAATGAGCAGTTCTTC.